Detailed here is one T cell receptor beta chain. Its specificity is not known. This sample was included in a study of cytomegalovirus exposure and HLA in healthy donors. Study-wide findings and caveats: The tendency of first-cohort TCR clusters to co-occur in the roughly 110 validation repertoires emerged from a later analysis. There were fewer than 200 TCR beta chains listed as cytomegalovirus-associated. Rare TCR sequences dominated, though some public TCRs recurred in many donors.

Per germline, CDR1 MGHRA and CDR2 YSYEKL. This CDR3 is 14 amino acids long. The germline V and J ends were trimmed by 7 bases and 6 bases, with 19 bases remaining between them. The protocol was immunoSEQ multiplex PCR, while the TCRdb copy is restricted to in-frame clones and leaves out a portion. The sample lists approximately 150,000 clones; roughly 87% were seen once. Sequencing used PBMCs. This sequence joins TRBV4-1 and TRBJ2-7; tentative D call: TRBD2 (6 bases). The TCR comes from a man aged 18 to 30 in good health and CMV-seropositive. The DNA of the CDR3 is TGCGCCAGCACCTACTATTGGGGGGTCGGCGAGCAGTACTTC. Translated, it gives CASTYYWGVGEQYF.